This TCR beta chain is drawn from a study of a mutant IDH1 vaccine in newly diagnosed glioma. Study background: Patients were started on vaccination 4-6 weeks after radiotherapy alone, or with temozolomide cycles. Those enrolled had earlier been treated with radiotherapy, temozolomide, or both, mostly both.

Study findings and constraints: Researchers report vaccine-induced immune responses in more than 90% of patients.

For this clone: No antigen is known for it.

This CDR3 spans 15 amino acids. Germline V CDR1 and CDR2: GTSNPN, SVGIG (reference sequence). V was trimmed by 8 bases and J by 0 bases, leaving 14 bases between them. Time point described: week 35, safety follow-up. Every single dose of the vaccine, 300 ug of mutant IDH1 20-mer peptide, came with topical imiquimod. Assay: immunoSEQ multiplex PCR; the TCRdb copy retains only in-frame clones and omits some. The sample records tens of thousands of clones, 74% being singletons. Sequencing was performed on PBMCs, taken from a glioma patient whose treatment included an IDH1 peptide vaccine. This clonotype was sampled from a middle-aged man with glioma. The chain recombines TRBV30 with TRBJ1-6; the D is unclear. The CDR3 sequence: CAGTQPSSYNSPLHF. In nucleotides, the CDR3 is TGTGCCGGAACCCAGCCTAGCTCCTATAATTCACCCCTCCACTTT.